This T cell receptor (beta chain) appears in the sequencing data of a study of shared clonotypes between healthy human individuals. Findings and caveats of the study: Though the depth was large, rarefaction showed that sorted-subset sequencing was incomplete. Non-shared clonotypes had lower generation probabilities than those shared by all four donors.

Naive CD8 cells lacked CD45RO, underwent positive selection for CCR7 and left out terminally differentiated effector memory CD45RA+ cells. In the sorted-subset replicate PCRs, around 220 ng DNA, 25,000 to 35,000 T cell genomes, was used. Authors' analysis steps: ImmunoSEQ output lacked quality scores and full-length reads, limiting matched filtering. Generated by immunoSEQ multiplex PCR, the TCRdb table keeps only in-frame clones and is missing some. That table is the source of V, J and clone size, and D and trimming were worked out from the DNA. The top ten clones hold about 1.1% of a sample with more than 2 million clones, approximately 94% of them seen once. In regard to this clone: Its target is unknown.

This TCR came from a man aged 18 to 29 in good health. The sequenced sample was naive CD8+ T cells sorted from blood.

The CDR3 bases are TGCGCCAGCAGCCAAGTAGACAGGGGGCCGATGAACACTGAAGCTTTCTTT. It yields the protein CASSQVDRGPMNTEAFF. V and J are TRBV4-1 and TRBJ1-1; the match to TRBD1 covers 10 bases. Per the germline V gene, CDR1 is MGHRA and CDR2 is YSYEKL. The CDR3 has 17 amino acids. Trimming removed 1 base from V and 0 bases from J; junction bases left unmatched: 5.